Here is one T cell receptor (beta chain) with its context. Sequencing was performed with immunoSEQ multiplex PCR; in TCRdb, only in-frame clones are kept and a portion is missing. The repertoire holds about 240,000 clones, with around four fifths as singletons. This record comes from a study of blood T cell repertoires in COVID-19. Trimming stripped 4 bases from V and 8 bases from J, with 12 bases between. CDR3 length equals 13 residues. The germline CDR1 and CDR2 sequences are SEHNR and FQNEAQ (reference sequence). The source material was peripheral blood. The rearrangement links TRBV7-9 to TRBJ2-4; D is perhaps TRBD2 (5 bases). The source of this sequence is a woman in her sixties or seventies with active or convalescent COVID-19. The CDR3: CASSYPLGDIQYF. CDR3 sequence (DNA): TGTGCCAGCAGCTACCCCCTGGGAGACATTCAGTACTTC.